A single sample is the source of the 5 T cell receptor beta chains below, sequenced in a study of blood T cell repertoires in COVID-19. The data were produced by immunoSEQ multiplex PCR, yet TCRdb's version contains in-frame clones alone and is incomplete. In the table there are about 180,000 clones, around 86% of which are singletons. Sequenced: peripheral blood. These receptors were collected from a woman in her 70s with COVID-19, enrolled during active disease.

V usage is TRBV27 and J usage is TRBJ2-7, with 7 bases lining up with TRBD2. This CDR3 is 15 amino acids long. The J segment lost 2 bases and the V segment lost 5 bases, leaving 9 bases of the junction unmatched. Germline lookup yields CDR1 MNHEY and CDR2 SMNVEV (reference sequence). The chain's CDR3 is CASSPRGAGAYEQYF. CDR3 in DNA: TGTGCCAGCAGTCCGCGAGGGGCGGGGGCCTACGAGCAGTACTTC.

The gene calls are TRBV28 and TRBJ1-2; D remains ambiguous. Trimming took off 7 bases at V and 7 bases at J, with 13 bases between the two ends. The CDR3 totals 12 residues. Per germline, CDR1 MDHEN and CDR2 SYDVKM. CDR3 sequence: CASKERVGGYTF. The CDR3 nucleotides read TGTGCCAGCAAGGAGAGGGTGGGTGGCTACACCTTC.

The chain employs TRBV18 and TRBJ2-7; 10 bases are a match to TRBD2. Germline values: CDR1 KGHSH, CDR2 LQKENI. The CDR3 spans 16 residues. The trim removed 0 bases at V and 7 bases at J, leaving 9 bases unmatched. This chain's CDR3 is CASSPPLPSGRGEQYF. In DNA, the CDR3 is TGTGCCAGCTCACCACCTCTCCCTAGCGGGAGAGGTGAGCAGTACTTC.

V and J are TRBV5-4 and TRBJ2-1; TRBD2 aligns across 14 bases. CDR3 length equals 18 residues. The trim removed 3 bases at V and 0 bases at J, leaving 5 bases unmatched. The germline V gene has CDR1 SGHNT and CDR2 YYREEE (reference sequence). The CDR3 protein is CASSSGLAGAPSYNEQFF. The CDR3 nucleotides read TGTGCCAGCAGCTCGGGACTAGCGGGAGCGCCCTCCTACAATGAGCAGTTCTTC.

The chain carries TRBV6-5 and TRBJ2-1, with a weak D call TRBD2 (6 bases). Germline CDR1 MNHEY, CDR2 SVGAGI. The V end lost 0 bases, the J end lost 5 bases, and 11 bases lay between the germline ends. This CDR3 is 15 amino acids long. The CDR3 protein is CASSYSGGKNNEQFF. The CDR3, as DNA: TGTGCCAGCAGTTACTCTGGCGGGAAGAACAATGAGCAGTTCTTC.